The 24 T cell receptor beta chains given below trace back to one sample, sequenced in a study of blood T cells in healthy people across ages. The use of a sample-barcoded 5' primer and a J-beta primer mix characterized a second PCR of roughly 7 to 12 cycles. TCRdb called the 5' RACE reads again in MiXCR, with one record for every CDR3 protein. The sample includes 600,000 or so distinct CDR3 sequences, roughly 21% of them seen just once. The sample consisted of blood. These TCRs come from a man in his sixties or seventies in good health.

Concerning this clonotype itself: Given a much more abundant clone one base away, this may be a read error. This sequence joins TRBV5-1 and TRBJ2-5; TRBD1 or TRBD2 may be the D gene (5 bases each). The DNA end lines up better with TRBJ2-1; the J call may be wrong. Germline CDR1 SGHRS, CDR2 YFSETQ. The CDR3 contains 16 residues. The CDR3 protein is CASSLANPGFGGEQFF. Written as DNA, the CDR3 is TGCGCCAGCAGCTTGGCCAACCCAGGGTTTGGGGGTGAGCAGTTCTTC.

The chain recombines TRBV4-1 with TRBJ2-3; TRBD1 might be the D (6 bases). Trimming pared 4 bases from V and 0 bases from J, leaving 11 bases between. Germline V gene data show CDR1 as MGHRA and CDR2 as YSYEKL. This CDR3 spans 15 amino acids. The CDR3 DNA is TGCGCCAGCAGCCTCCGGGACACAAGCACAGATACGCAGTATTTT. Translating gives CASSLRDTSTDTQYF.

The V gene is TRBV7-9, the J gene TRBJ2-5; 7 bases agree with TRBD2. The CDR3 has 13 residues. Trimming cost V 5 bases and J 4 bases; bases outside gene matches: 4. Germline loops: CDR1 SEHNR, CDR2 FQNEAQ (reference sequence). The CDR3 reads CASSPGLVETQYF. CDR3 bases: TGTGCCAGCAGCCCAGGACTAGTAGAGACCCAGTACTTC.

This rearrangement joins TRBV29-1 to TRBJ2-6; perhaps TRBD2 as D (6 bases). CDR1 SQVTM and CDR2 ANQGSEA come from the germline V gene. CDR3 length: 16 residues. V was pared by 6 bases and J by 0 bases, with 15 bases between. The DNA for the CDR3 is TGCAGCGTCCGCGGGGCGGGAAGCTCTGGGGCCAACGTCCTGACTTTC. Residues: CSVRGAGSSGANVLTF.

Comments on this clonotype: The junction departs from the called germline gene at one end, perhaps through a read error. The chain carries TRBV29-1 and TRBJ2-5; 8 nucleotides match TRBD2. CDR1 is SQVTM, CDR2 ANQGSEA, per germline. The CDR3 loop spans 14 amino acids. The CDR3 here is CSVEGAGGYNEQLF. The CDR3 DNA sequence: TGCAGCGTTGAAGGGGCGGGAGGCTACAATGAGCAGCTCTTC.

V usage is TRBV7-3 and J usage is TRBJ2-7; weak D call: TRBD1 (5 bases). This CDR3 has 14 residues. The V end lost 6 bases, the J end lost 0 bases, and 12 bases lay between the germline ends. CDR1 is SGHTA, CDR2 FQGTGA, per germline. CDR3 coding DNA: TGTGCCAGCAGAAGGGGCAGTAGCTCCTACGAGCAGTACTTC. Its protein product is CASRRGSSSYEQYF.

This clonotype was recorded at least ten times. The V gene is TRBV3-1, the J gene TRBJ2-5; D tentatively reads TRBD1 or TRBD2 (6 bases each). TRBJ2-7 explains the end of the DNA better; the J call may be wrong. The CDR3 is made up of 13 amino acids. Germline loops: CDR1 LGHDT, CDR2 YNNKEL (reference sequence). In nucleotides, the CDR3 is TGTGCCAGCAGCCTAAACGGGGGCCACGAGCAGTACTTC. Amino acids: CASSLNGGHEQYF.

This clonotype showed up many times. The chain couples TRBV7-3 to TRBJ2-3; tentative D call: TRBD1 (5 bases). Trimming pared 5 bases from V and 2 bases from J, leaving 17 bases between. Germline assignment: CDR1 SGHTA and CDR2 FQGTGA. This CDR3 has 16 amino acids. The CDR3 nucleotides read TGTGCCAGCAGCCTGGGGCCGACTTCTAACACAGATACGCAGTATTTT. Encoded protein: CASSLGPTSNTDTQYF.

This sequence joins TRBV20-1 and TRBJ1-2, with D perhaps matching TRBD1 (5 bases). Trimming cost V 1 base and J 2 bases, with 14 bases left between them. Germline CDR1 DFQATT, CDR2 SNEGSKA (reference sequence). This CDR3 contains 15 residues. CDR3: CSARGTGTINYGYTF. The CDR3 DNA reads as TGCAGTGCTAGAGGAACAGGAACAATAAACTATGGCTACACCTTC.

This clonotype came up a few times. The rearrangement joins TRBV2 to TRBJ2-3; a weak D match, TRBD2 (5 bases). Germline CDR1 is SNHLY and CDR2 is FYNNEI. V lost 7 bases and J lost 0, with 11 bases in between. The CDR3 contains 14 residues. The CDR3 DNA follows: TGTGCCAGCACCCGGGGAACTAGCACAGATACGCAGTATTTT. This translates into CASTRGTSTDTQYF.

This clonotype appeared a few times. The chain recombines TRBV20-1 with TRBJ2-5, with 8 bases that match TRBD1. Germline loops: CDR1 DFQATT, CDR2 SNEGSKA (reference sequence). The V segment lost 5 bases and the J segment 3 bases; nucleotides outside the gene matches: 8. The CDR3 totals 14 residues. Written as DNA, the CDR3 is TGCAGTGCTGTTCCCAGGGGGCTAAAAGAGACCCAGTACTTC. Its protein product is CSAVPRGLKETQYF.

The V gene is TRBV7-2, the J gene TRBJ1-5; D is undetermined. Per the germline V gene, CDR1 is SGHTA and CDR2 is FQGNSA. V lost 5 bases and J 10 bases, leaving 15 bases between the germline ends. The CDR3 length is 13 residues. This CDR3 is CASSPTPGSPQHF. DNA of the CDR3: TGTGCCAGCAGCCCAACCCCGGGGTCTCCCCAGCATTTT.

This clonotype was picked up many times. This chain uses TRBV24-1 with TRBJ2-6, with a possible D match to TRBD1 (5 bases). The CDR3 runs 16 residues. From germline, CDR1 is KGHDR and CDR2 SFDVKD. V lost 4 bases and J 2 bases, leaving 11 bases between the germline ends. The CDR3 nucleotides read TGTGCCACCAGTGACGTTACAGGTACTGGGGCCAACGTCCTGACTTTC. It yields the protein CATSDVTGTGANVLTF.

This chain connects TRBV7-2 to TRBJ2-1; D possibly corresponds to TRBD1 (6 bases). This CDR3 has 14 residues. The ends were cut back, 5 bases at V and 4 bases at J, with 12 bases in the middle. Germline V CDR1 and CDR2: SGHTA, FQGNSA. The CDR3 nucleotides are TGTGCCAGCAGCCTCCGACAGGTTTACAATGAGCAGTTCTTC. Translating gives CASSLRQVYNEQFF. The whole variable domain, remainder taken from reference TRBV7-2 and TRBJ2-1, is GAGVSQSPSNKVTEKGKDVELRCDPISGHTALYWYRQSLGQGLEFLIYFQGNSAPDKSGLPSDRFSAERTGGSVSTLTIQRTQQEDSAVYLCASSLRQVYNEQFFGPGTRLTVL.

In its sample, this clonotype was seen many times. V is TRBV7-9 and J is TRBJ2-5, with D possibly being TRBD2 (5 bases). From germline, CDR1 is SEHNR and CDR2 FQNEAQ (reference sequence). The length of the CDR3 is 14 residues. V lost 8 bases, J lost 5 bases, and 18 bases lay in between. CDR3 residues: CASVYVSSGETQYF. In DNA, the CDR3 is TGTGCCAGCGTGTACGTCTCCTCGGGGGAGACCCAGTACTTC.

In its sample, this clonotype was seen many times. CDR3 loop: CASSYRDFRFNEQFF. The CDR3, as DNA: TGTGCCAGCAGTTACAGGGATTTTAGGTTCAATGAGCAGTTCTTC. The rearrangement uses TRBV6-5 and TRBJ2-1, with no clear D. The V end was cut by 2 bases, the J end by 6 bases, with 14 bases between. The CDR3 runs 15 residues. CDR1 is MNHEY, CDR2 SVGAGI, per germline.

The rearrangement links TRBV5-1 to TRBJ1-2, with 7 nucleotides matching TRBD1. The J segment lost 4 bases and the V segment lost 0 bases, leaving 12 bases of the junction unmatched. The germline V gene encodes CDR1 SGHRS and CDR2 YFSETQ. The CDR3 runs to 17 residues. The CDR3 sequence: CASSLASGTANSYGYTF. The CDR3 DNA reads TGCGCCAGCAGCTTGGCCTCCGGGACAGCTAATAGCTATGGCTACACCTTC.

This clonotype showed up just a few times. The V gene is TRBV7-9, the J gene TRBJ1-4; D may be TRBD1 (6 bases). V was shortened by 5 bases and J by 5 bases, with 15 bases between the two germline ends. The CDR3 is 15 amino acids. In germline, CDR1 is SEHNR, CDR2 FQNEAQ (reference sequence). CDR3 coding DNA: TGTGCCAGCAGCACCCTGGACAGAACCAATGAAAAACTGTTTTTT. Its protein is CASSTLDRTNEKLFF. Combining the CDR3 with reference TRBV7-9 and TRBJ1-4 gives the whole variable domain DTGVSQNPRHKITKRGQNVTFRCDPISEHNRLYWYRQTLGQGPEFLTYFQNEAQLEKSRLLSDRFSAERPKGSFSTLEIQRTEQGDSAMYLCASSTLDRTNEKLFFGSGTQLSVL.

There are a few counts of this clonotype. The J gene is TRBJ2-4, the V gene TRBV5-1; D is possibly TRBD1 (6 bases). The CDR3 extends over 15 amino acids. V was shortened by 3 bases and J by 8 bases, with 18 bases between the two germline ends. CDR1 is SGHRS, CDR2 YFSETQ, per germline. DNA of the CDR3: TGCGCCAGCAGCTCCGGAAGGACAGAGGTCGACATTCAGTACTTC. Protein product: CASSSGRTEVDIQYF.

The gene calls are TRBV10-3 and TRBJ1-5; D is ambiguous. The CDR3 runs 14 residues. Germline CDR1 reads ENHRY; CDR2 reads SYGVKD. The germline V and J ends were trimmed by 6 bases and 2 bases, with 11 bases remaining between them. The CDR3 sequence: CAISMGEGNQPQHF. The CDR3 DNA follows: TGTGCCATCAGCATGGGCGAGGGCAATCAGCCCCAGCATTTT.

This clonotype was observed a handful of times. The CDR3 here is CASSQGNQGRDYGYTF. In nucleotides, the CDR3 is TGTGCCAGCAGCCAGGGCAATCAGGGACGCGACTATGGCTACACCTTC. The chain has TRBV3-1 and TRBJ1-2; D is perhaps TRBD1 (5 bases). Trimming shortened V by 3 bases and J by 3 bases, and 17 bases separated the two germline ends. Germline V gene sequence: CDR1 LGHDT, CDR2 YNNKEL (reference sequence). The CDR3 runs to 16 residues.

A few counts support this clonotype. The chain is built from TRBV20-1 and TRBJ2-2; 10 positions agree with TRBD2. V was clipped by 3 bases and J by 7 bases; unmatched bases: 11. This CDR3 region has 16 residues. The germline V gene has CDR1 DFQATT and CDR2 SNEGSKA (reference sequence). The CDR3 sequence: CSASFPSSGSSGELFF. CDR3 DNA sequence: TGCAGTGCTAGCTTCCCCTCTAGCGGGAGCAGCGGGGAGCTGTTTTTT.

This clonotype came up a few times. The chain's CDR3 is CSASRLAGVHNEQFF. CDR3 DNA: TGCAGTGCTAGTCGACTAGCGGGAGTCCACAATGAGCAGTTCTTC. V gene TRBV20-1 combines with J gene TRBJ2-1; 12 bases fit TRBD2. With V trimmed by 3 bases and J by 5 bases, 5 bases remained unmatched. This CDR3 spans 15 amino acids. The germline CDR1 and CDR2 sequences are DFQATT and SNEGSKA (reference sequence).

The V call is TRBV6-1, the J call TRBJ1-1, with a possible D match to TRBD1 (6 bases). The germline CDR1 and CDR2 sequences are MNHNS and SASEGT. This CDR3 has 12 residues. Trimming left V 6 bases short and J 5 bases short, with 10 bases between. CDR3 region: CASSTGFTEAFF. For the CDR3, the DNA is TGTGCCAGCAGCACAGGGTTTACTGAAGCTTTCTTT.